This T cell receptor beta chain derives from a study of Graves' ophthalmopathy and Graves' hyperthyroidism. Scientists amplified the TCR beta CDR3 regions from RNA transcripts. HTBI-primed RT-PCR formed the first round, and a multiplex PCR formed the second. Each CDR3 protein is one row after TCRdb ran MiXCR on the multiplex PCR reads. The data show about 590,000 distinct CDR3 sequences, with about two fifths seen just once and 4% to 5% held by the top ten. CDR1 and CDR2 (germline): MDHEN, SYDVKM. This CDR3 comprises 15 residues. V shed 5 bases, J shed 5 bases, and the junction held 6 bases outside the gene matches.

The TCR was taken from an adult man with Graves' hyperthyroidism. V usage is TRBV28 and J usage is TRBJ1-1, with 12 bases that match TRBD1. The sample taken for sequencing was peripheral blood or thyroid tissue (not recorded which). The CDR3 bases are TGTGCCAGCAGTACCGGGACAGGGGGCTTAACTGAAGCTTTCTTT. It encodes CASSTGTGGLTEAFF.